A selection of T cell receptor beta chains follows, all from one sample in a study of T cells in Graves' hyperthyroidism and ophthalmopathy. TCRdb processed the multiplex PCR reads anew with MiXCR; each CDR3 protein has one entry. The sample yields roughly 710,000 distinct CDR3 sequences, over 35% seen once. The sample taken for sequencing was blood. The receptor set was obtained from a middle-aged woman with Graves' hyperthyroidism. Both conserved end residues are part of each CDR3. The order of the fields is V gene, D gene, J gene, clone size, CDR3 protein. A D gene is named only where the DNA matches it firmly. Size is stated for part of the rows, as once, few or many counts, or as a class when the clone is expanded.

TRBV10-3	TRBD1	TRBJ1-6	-	CAIGTGTGENSPLHF
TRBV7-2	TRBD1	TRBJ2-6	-	CASSLAGTERANVLTF
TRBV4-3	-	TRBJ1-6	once	CASSQDFEVRNSPLHF
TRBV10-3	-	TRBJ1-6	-	CASSYSLPRANSPLHF
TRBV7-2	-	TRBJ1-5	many	CASSRTGSGYQPQHF
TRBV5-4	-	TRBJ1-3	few	CASSASGGSGSGNTIYF
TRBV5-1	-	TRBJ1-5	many	CASRPDAGPQPQHF
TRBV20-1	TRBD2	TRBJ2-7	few	CSAKAGASPYEQYF
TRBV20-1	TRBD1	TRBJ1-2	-	CSASLAGGTYGYTF
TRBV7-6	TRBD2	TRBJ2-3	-	CASSQQPGLAESTDTQYF
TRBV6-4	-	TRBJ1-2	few	CASSPGATLYGYTF
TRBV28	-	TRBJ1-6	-	CARSLVQTYNSPLHF
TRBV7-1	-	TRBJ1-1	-	CAGSAGPLGAFF
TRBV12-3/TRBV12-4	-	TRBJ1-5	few	CASSFRRVSNQPQHF
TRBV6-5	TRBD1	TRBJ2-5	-	CASSRNGQGEETQYF
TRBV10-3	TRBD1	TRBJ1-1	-	CAINGGQGKTEAFF
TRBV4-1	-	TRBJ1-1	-	CASSQDSGRTEAFF
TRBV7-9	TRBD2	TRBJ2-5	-	CASSHREASQYF
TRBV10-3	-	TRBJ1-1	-	CASSSPTGAGNTEAFF
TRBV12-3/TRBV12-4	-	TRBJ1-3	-	CASSFSGRTSGNTIYF
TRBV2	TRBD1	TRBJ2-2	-	CASSLEGAAYTGELFF
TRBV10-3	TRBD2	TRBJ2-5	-	CAIKALAGALETQYF
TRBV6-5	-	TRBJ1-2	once	CASSDANTQGIYGYTF
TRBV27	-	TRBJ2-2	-	CASKLGLTNTGELFF
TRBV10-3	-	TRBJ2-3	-	CAISPRGTDTQYF
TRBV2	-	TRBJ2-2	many	CASTMETGELFF
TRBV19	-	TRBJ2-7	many	CASSWGSTDEGGLAIYEQYF
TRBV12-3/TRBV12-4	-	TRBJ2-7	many	CASSLVAGLEQYF
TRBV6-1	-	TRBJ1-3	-	CASREGPTFGNTIYF
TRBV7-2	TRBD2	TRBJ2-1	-	CASSPAGRNEQFF
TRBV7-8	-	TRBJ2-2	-	CASSPPVYSSGELFF
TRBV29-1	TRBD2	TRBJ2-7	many	CSVVAGWREQYF
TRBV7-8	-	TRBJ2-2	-	CVSSPQGTGELFF
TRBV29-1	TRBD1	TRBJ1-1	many	CSAKQGRVTEAFF
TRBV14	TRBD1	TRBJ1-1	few	CASSPRGTGVTEAFF
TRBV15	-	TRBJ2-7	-	CATSRDTEFHEQYF
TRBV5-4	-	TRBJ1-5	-	CASSGGSNRDHSNQPQHF
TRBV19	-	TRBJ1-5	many	CASLGGSAQLQHF
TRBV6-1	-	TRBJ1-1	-	CASSPTNKFRLEAFF
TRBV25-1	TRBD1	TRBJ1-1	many	CASSERGHGNTEAFF
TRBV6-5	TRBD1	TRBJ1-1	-	CASSYRGGQGQVNTEAFF
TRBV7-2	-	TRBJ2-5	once	CASTQGRGDTQYF
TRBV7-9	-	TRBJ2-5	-	CASSLLEEETQYF
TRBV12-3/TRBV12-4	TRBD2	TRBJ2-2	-	CASRPGLAATGGELFF
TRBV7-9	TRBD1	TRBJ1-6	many	CASSPTLGGFSSPLHF
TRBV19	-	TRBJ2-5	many	CASSLNLEGETQYF
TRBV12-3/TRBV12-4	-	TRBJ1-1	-	CASRPPDTLNTEAFF
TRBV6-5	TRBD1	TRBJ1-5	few	CASSYARGGHQPQHF
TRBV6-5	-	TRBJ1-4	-	CASSLARGHNEKLFF
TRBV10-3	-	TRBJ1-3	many	CAISESMADWDTIYF
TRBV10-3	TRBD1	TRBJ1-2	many	CAITSGQASRDYGYTF
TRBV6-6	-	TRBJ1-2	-	CASSSYTF
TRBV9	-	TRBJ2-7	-	CASSQLQGGGYEQYF
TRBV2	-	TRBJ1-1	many	CASSVREGETEAFF
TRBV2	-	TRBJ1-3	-	CASSPRGLSSGNTIYF